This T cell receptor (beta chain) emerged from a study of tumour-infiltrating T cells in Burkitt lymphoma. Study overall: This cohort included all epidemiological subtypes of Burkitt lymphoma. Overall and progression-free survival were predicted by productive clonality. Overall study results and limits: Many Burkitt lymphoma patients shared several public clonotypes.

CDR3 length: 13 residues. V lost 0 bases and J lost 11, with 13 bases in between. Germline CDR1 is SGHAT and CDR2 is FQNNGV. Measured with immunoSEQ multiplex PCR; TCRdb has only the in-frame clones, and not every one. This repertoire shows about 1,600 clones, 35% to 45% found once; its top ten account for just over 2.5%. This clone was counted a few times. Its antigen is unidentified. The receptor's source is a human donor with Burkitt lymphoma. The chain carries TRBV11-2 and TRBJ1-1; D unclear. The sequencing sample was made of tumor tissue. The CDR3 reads CASSLDLRAEAFF. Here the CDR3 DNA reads TGTGCCAGCAGCTTAGATCTAAGGGCAGAGGCTTTCTTT.